A single sample is the source of the 16 T cell receptor beta chains below, sequenced in a study of T cells in Graves' hyperthyroidism and ophthalmopathy. RNA transcripts served as the template for amplifying TCR beta CDR3 regions. Using the HTBI primer set, a first-round RT-PCR was run on the TCR CDR3. TCRdb called the multiplex PCR reads again in MiXCR, with one record for every CDR3 protein. The sample has 700,000 or so distinct CDR3 sequences; about a sixth are singletons. Sequencing was done on a sample of blood. These receptors all come from a man aged 18-30 years with Graves' hyperthyroidism.

At least ten counts were recorded for this clonotype. This chain links TRBV18 with TRBJ1-2, with a tentative D call TRBD1 (6 bases). From germline, CDR1 is KGHSH and CDR2 LQKENI. The CDR3 covers 14 residues. The germline V and J ends were trimmed by 4 bases and 0 bases, with 9 bases remaining between them. The CDR3 loop is CASSHRATNYGYTF. In DNA form, the CDR3 reads TGTGCCAGCTCACACAGGGCCACTAACTATGGCTACACCTTC.

This clonotype was seen many times. This sequence joins TRBV20-1 and TRBJ1-1; possibly TRBD1 for D (6 bases). This CDR3 comprises 12 residues. V was trimmed by 3 bases and J by 1 base, leaving 6 bases between them. Germline loops: CDR1 DFQATT, CDR2 SNEGSKA (reference sequence). CDR3 nucleotide sequence: TGCAGTGCTAGGACAGGGAACACTGAAGCTTTCTTT. This codes for CSARTGNTEAFF.

The chain combines TRBV25-1 with TRBJ2-5; D uncertain. With 4 bases removed from V and 7 bases from J, the gap between germline ends came to 4 bases. Germline V gene data show CDR1 as MGHDK and CDR2 as SYGVNS. The CDR3 sequence is 10 residues long. The CDR3 here is CASSGVTQYF. The CDR3 DNA follows: TGTGCCAGCAGTGGAGTGACCCAGTACTTC. Full variable domain (outside the CDR3, taken from reference TRBV25-1 and TRBJ2-5): EADIYQTPRYLVIGTGKKITLECSQTMGHDKMYWYQQDPGMELHLIHYSYGVNSTEKGDLSSESTVSRIRTEHFPLTLESARPSHTSQYLCASSGVTQYFGPGTRLLVL.

This clonotype was picked up many times. The rearrangement joins TRBV11-2 to TRBJ2-7, with unresolved D. This CDR3 is built from 13 residues. Germline CDR1 reads SGHAT; CDR2 reads FQNNGV. Trimming shortened V by 1 base and J by 4 bases, and 8 bases separated the two germline ends. CDR3 coding DNA: TGTGCCAGCAGCTTAGTGGCCGGGTACGAGCAGTACTTC. Translating it yields CASSLVAGYEQYF. Supplemented by reference TRBV11-2 and TRBJ2-7, the full variable domain reads EAGVAQSPRYKIIEKRQSVAFWCNPISGHATLYWYQQILGQGPKLLIQFQNNGVVDDSQLPKDRFSAERLKGVDSTLKIQPAKLEDSAVYLCASSLVAGYEQYFGPGTRLTVT.

This clonotype appeared a single time. V gene TRBV7-2 combines with J gene TRBJ1-2; D is uncertain. V was pared by 3 bases and J by 6 bases, with 20 bases between. The CDR3 length is 16 residues. Germline assignment: CDR1 SGHTA and CDR2 FQGNSA. CDR3 sequence reads: CASSFRPGDGRDGYTF. CDR3 in DNA: TGTGCCAGCAGCTTTCGTCCGGGAGACGGGCGGGATGGCTACACCTTC.

The sample holds a few counts of this clonotype. The chain combines TRBV19 with TRBJ2-2; TRBD1 matches at 9 bases. Germline V gene sequence: CDR1 LNHDA, CDR2 SQIVND (reference sequence). CDR3 size: 16 residues. Losses at the gene ends were 6 bases for V and 0 bases for J; bases not matched to a gene: 5. CDR3 in DNA: TGTGCCAGTAGCGGGAGACAGGGGGCGAACACCGGGGAGCTGTTTTTT. It yields the protein CASSGRQGANTGELFF.

The chain carries TRBV28 and TRBJ2-3; the match to TRBD2 covers 10 bases. The CDR3 runs 19 residues. Germline values: CDR1 MDHEN, CDR2 SYDVKM. V shed 5 bases, J shed 5 bases, and the junction held 19 bases outside the gene matches. CDR3 sequence (DNA): TGTGCCAGCAGTACCCCCCGGTCGGGACCTAGCGGGAGTAGAGATACGCAGTATTTT. This codes for CASSTPRSGPSGSRDTQYF.

This chain joins TRBV28 and TRBJ1-4, with TRBD1 identical over 7 bases. Germline assignment: CDR1 MDHEN and CDR2 SYDVKM. The CDR3 has 14 amino acids. V shed 7 bases, J shed 3 bases, and the junction held 5 bases outside the gene matches. The CDR3 reads CASITGAANEKLFF. The CDR3 bases are TGTGCCAGCATCACAGGGGCGGCTAATGAAAAACTGTTTTTT.

This clonotype has a count of ten or more. The genes are TRBV7-2 and TRBJ2-2, with TRBD2 matching over 10 bases. The CDR3 totals 16 residues. Per the germline V gene, CDR1 is SGHTA and CDR2 is FQGNSA. V lost 5 bases to trimming and J lost 4 bases; unmatched junction nucleotides: 7. The CDR3 DNA is TGTGCCAGCAGCGCCTCTAGCGGGAGCTTCACCGGGGAGCTGTTTTTT. This sequence encodes CASSASSGSFTGELFF.

The chain joins TRBV6-5 to TRBJ2-5; D call uncertain. The CDR3 loop spans 15 amino acids. Germline lookup yields CDR1 MNHEY and CDR2 SVGAGI. V was cut by 0 bases and J by 1 base, with 9 bases left in between. CDR3 DNA: TGTGCCAGCAGTTACTCGACGGAAACCCAAGAGACCCAGTACTTC. It yields the protein CASSYSTETQETQYF.

There are many counts of this clonotype. The chain couples TRBV18 to TRBJ1-1; TRBD1 might be the D (5 bases). The CDR3 extends over 15 amino acids. Germline CDR1 reads KGHSH; CDR2 reads LQKENI. V lost 3 bases and J 2 bases, leaving 13 bases between the germline ends. The CDR3 sequence: CASSPRDGRNTEAFF. CDR3 DNA sequence: TGTGCCAGCTCACCGAGGGACGGCCGAAACACTGAAGCTTTCTTT.

This clonotype was observed at least ten times. V and J are TRBV6-2 or TRBV6-3 and TRBJ2-1, with D possibly matching TRBD1 (5 bases). CDR1 MNHEY and CDR2 SVGEGT come from the germline V gene. There are 11 residues in the CDR3. V lost 6 bases and J 10 bases, leaving 10 bases between the germline ends. For the CDR3, the DNA is TGTGCCAGCAGAGGGGTTCGCGAGCAGTTCTTC. As protein: CASRGVREQFF.

V gene TRBV6-2 or TRBV6-3 combines with J gene TRBJ2-6; no reliable D call. V was cut by 5 bases and J by 0 bases, with 14 bases left in between. Germline assignment: CDR1 MNHEY and CDR2 SVGEGT. CDR3 size: 17 residues. The CDR3 sequence is CASSRLAAFSGANVLTF. The CDR3 DNA follows: TGTGCCAGCAGTCGGCTGGCAGCCTTCTCTGGGGCCAACGTCCTGACTTTC.

A few counts support this clonotype. V is TRBV27 and J is TRBJ2-5, with 8 bases matching TRBD1. Germline trimming cut 7 bases from V and 2 bases from J; bases unmatched to any gene: 3. CDR1 and CDR2 (germline): MNHEY, SMNVEV (reference sequence). The CDR3 length is 13 residues. CDR3 in DNA: TGTGCCAGCAACAGACAGGGGCAAGAGACCCAGTACTTC. This sequence encodes CASNRQGQETQYF.

This clonotype was observed at least ten times. This rearrangement joins TRBV6-6 to TRBJ2-7; 9 positions match TRBD2. The ends lost 0 bases at V and 3 bases at J; junction bases unmatched: 6. There are 16 residues in the CDR3. Germline V CDR1 and CDR2: MNHNY, SVGAGI (reference sequence). The CDR3 spells CASSYSLEAGGYEQYF. As DNA, the CDR3 is TGTGCCAGCAGTTACTCGTTGGAAGCGGGAGGCTACGAGCAGTACTTC.

This clonotype showed up many times. The chain uses TRBV7-3 and TRBJ1-1, with D perhaps TRBD1 (6 bases). The CDR3 has 14 amino acids. Per the germline V gene, CDR1 is SGHTA and CDR2 is FQGTGA. Trimming stripped 5 bases from V and 4 bases from J, with 14 bases between. The CDR3 spells CASSPTGASTEAFF. The CDR3 coding sequence is TGTGCCAGCAGCCCCACGGGGGCGAGCACTGAAGCTTTCTTT.